These 18 T cell receptor beta chains originate from one sample sequenced in a study of blood T cells in healthy people across ages. Together with a sample-barcoded 5' primer, a J-beta primer mix was included in a second PCR lasting about 7 to 12 cycles. TCRdb processed the 5' RACE reads anew with MiXCR; each CDR3 protein has one entry. The data show over 950,000 distinct CDR3 sequences, roughly 51% seen once. Source material: blood. All receptors derive from a woman aged 55 to 70 in good health.

The chain carries TRBV6-1 and TRBJ2-3; no definite D call. In germline, CDR1 is MNHNS, CDR2 SASEGT. CDR3 length equals 15 residues. V shed 0 bases and J shed 0 bases, with 7 bases lying between them. The CDR3 protein is CASSEAQPSTDTQYF. CDR3 nucleotides: TGTGCCAGCAGTGAAGCACAACCTAGCACAGATACGCAGTATTTT.

The chain recombines TRBV7-2 with TRBJ1-1; unclear D gene. Germline V CDR1 and CDR2: SGHTA, FQGNSA. Trimming pared 3 bases from V and 0 bases from J, leaving 8 bases between. CDR3 size: 14 residues. CDR3 residues: CASSFAPMNTEAFF. Here the CDR3 DNA reads TGTGCCAGCAGCTTCGCACCCATGAACACTGAAGCTTTCTTT.

The J gene is TRBJ2-4, the V gene TRBV7-2, with D possibly TRBD1 on 6 matching bases. V was pared by 5 bases and J by 4 bases, with 12 bases between. CDR1 and CDR2 from the germline V gene are SGHTA and FQGNSA. This CDR3 comprises 14 residues. CDR3 coding DNA: TGTGCCAGCAGCCGAGGGGGAGCTAAAAACATTCAGTACTTC. Amino acid sequence: CASSRGGAKNIQYF.

The J gene is TRBJ2-7, the V gene TRBV13, with TRBD2 matching 8 bases. Germline assignment: CDR1 PRHDT and CDR2 FYEKMQ (reference sequence). V lost 0 bases to trimming and J lost 2 bases; unmatched junction nucleotides: 6. This CDR3 is built from 16 residues. The CDR3 DNA reads as TGTGCCAGCAGCTTAGGCGCGGGGGGTAACACCTACGAGCAGTACTTC. This sequence encodes CASSLGAGGNTYEQYF.

In its sample, this clonotype was seen a few times. This chain joins TRBV5-5 and TRBJ2-3; D is ambiguous. The CDR3 extends over 14 amino acids. V shed 4 bases and J shed 3 bases, with 12 bases lying between them. From germline, CDR1 is SGHKS and CDR2 YYEKEE (reference sequence). The chain's CDR3 is CASSDAWVTDTQYF. In nucleotides, the CDR3 is TGTGCCAGCAGCGACGCATGGGTGACAGATACGCAGTATTTT.

Only a few counts were recorded for this clonotype. The chain employs TRBV18 and TRBJ2-4; 11 nucleotides line up with TRBD2. The J call may be in error: the DNA end matches TRBJ2-7 better. Germline CDR1 reads KGHSH; CDR2 reads LQKENI. The CDR3 extends over 15 amino acids. CDR3 DNA sequence: TGTGCCAGCTCACCAACTAGCGGGAGCTTAAACGAGCAGTACTTC. Amino acid sequence: CASSPTSGSLNEQYF.

The chain recombines TRBV29-1 with TRBJ1-6; D perhaps matches TRBD1 (5 bases). Per germline, CDR1 SQVTM and CDR2 ANQGSEA. The CDR3 consists of 12 residues. Between the trimmed V and J ends, which lost 7 bases and 8 bases, there was a span of 12 bases. The CDR3 DNA reads TGCAGCGACCGGGACGGCTATTCACCCCTCCACTTT. Translated: CSDRDGYSPLHF.

This chain joins TRBV7-6 and TRBJ2-1; D perhaps matches TRBD2 (7 bases). Germline CDR1 SGHVS, CDR2 FNYEAQ. This CDR3 is 17 amino acids long. V was clipped by 1 base and J by 10 bases, with 23 bases between them. CDR3 nucleotide sequence: TGTGCCAGCAGCTTAGGTCTCAAGGGGGGGCGCCCGGGGGAGCAGTTCTTC. It specifies CASSLGLKGGRPGEQFF. Drawing the rest from reference TRBV7-6 and TRBJ2-1, the complete variable domain is GAGVSQSPRYKVTKRGQDVALRCDPISGHVSLYWYRQALGQGPEFLTYFNYEAQQDKSGLPNDRFSAERPEGSISTLTIQRTEQRDSAMYRCASSLGLKGGRPGEQFFGPGTRLTVL.

V and J are TRBV20-1 and TRBJ2-1; 11 positions agree with TRBD2. The end of the DNA aligns better with TRBJ2-7, so the J call may be wrong. The CDR3 has 14 residues. The V gene's germline CDR1 is DFQATT and CDR2 SNEGSKA (reference sequence). The CDR3 bases are TGCAGTGCCAAACTAGCGGGAGCCTACAATGAGCAGTACTTC. Protein product: CSAKLAGAYNEQYF.

With regard to this clonotype: Compared with germline, one end of the junction differs, possibly owing to a read error. This chain connects TRBV27 to TRBJ2-7; 8 nucleotides match TRBD2. Germline CDR1 MNHEY, CDR2 SMNVEV (reference sequence). The CDR3 has 15 residues. The CDR3 sequence: CASSALAGSSYERYF. CDR3 bases: TGTGCCAGCAGTGCTCTAGCGGGTTCGTCCTACGAGCGGTACTTC.

The chain is built from TRBV4-2 and TRBJ1-2; perhaps TRBD1 as D (6 bases). The V end lost 1 base, the J end lost 2 bases, and 11 bases lay between the germline ends. The CDR3 is 15 residues long. The germline V gene has CDR1 LGHNA and CDR2 YNFKEQ. This CDR3 reads CASSQVDRPNYGYTF. Written as DNA, the CDR3 is TGTGCCAGCAGCCAAGTAGACAGGCCGAACTATGGCTACACCTTC.

As regards this clonotype: The junction differs from germline at one of its ends, possibly a read error. V usage is TRBV24-1 and J usage is TRBJ2-3; TRBD1 aligns across 11 bases. There are 15 residues in the CDR3. Germline assignment: CDR1 KGHDR and CDR2 SFDVKD. For the CDR3, the DNA is TGTGCCACCAGCCCCGGACAGGGGGCGCATAATACACAGTATTTT. It yields the protein CATSPGQGAHNTQYF.

The V gene is TRBV5-5, the J gene TRBJ2-5, with unresolved D. The CDR3 totals 15 residues. Trimming cost V 0 bases and J 0 bases, with 9 bases left between them. Germline values: CDR1 SGHKS, CDR2 YYEKEE (reference sequence). CDR3 region: CASSLGSEYQETQYF. DNA for the CDR3: TGTGCCAGCAGCTTGGGTTCGGAATACCAAGAGACCCAGTACTTC.

The genes are TRBV6-1 and TRBJ2-2; possible D gene TRBD2, 5 bases. V was clipped by 7 bases and J by 2 bases, with 14 bases between them. The CDR3 totals 15 residues. From germline, CDR1 is MNHNS and CDR2 SASEGT. CDR3 protein: CASTYWGDNTGELFF. The CDR3 DNA sequence: TGTGCCAGCACCTATTGGGGAGATAACACCGGGGAGCTGTTTTTT.

This clonotype has only a few counts. The CDR3 DNA reads TGCGCCAGCAGCCCTAGCGGGGGGACCCAAGAGACCCAGTACTTC. It is translated as CASSPSGGTQETQYF. This sequence joins TRBV4-1 and TRBJ2-5; TRBD2 aligns across 11 bases. This CDR3 has 15 residues. In germline, CDR1 is MGHRA, CDR2 YSYEKL. Unmatched junction bases numbered 2, after V lost 4 bases and J lost 1 base.

In DNA, the CDR3 is TGTGCCAGCAGCTATAACGGGGGCGAGGGGCTCTATAATGAAAAACTGTTTTTT. Translation gives CASSYNGGEGLYNEKLFF. This sequence joins TRBV27 and TRBJ1-4, with a weak D call TRBD1 (6 bases). Germline CDR1 and CDR2: MNHEY and SMNVEV (reference sequence). There are 18 residues in the CDR3. Deletions cut 6 bases from V and 4 bases from J, with 24 bases between.

The chain employs TRBV21-1 and TRBJ2-7; the table names TRBD1, a call not compared with the DNA. TRBV21-1 is shown as a pseudogene. The CDR3 covers 16 residues. CDR3 nucleotide sequence: TGTGCCAGCAGCAAAGGGGTGGGACAGTTACTCTACGAGCAGTACTTC. Translated: CASSKGVGQLLYEQYF.

A remark on this clonotype: At one boundary the junction diverges from the germline segment, which might be a read error. The CDR3 region is CAISQDGSGTQYF. The CDR3 bases are TGTGCCATCAGCCAAGACGGGAGTGGTACGCAGTATTTT. The chain is built from TRBV3-1 and TRBJ2-3, with a possible D match to TRBD2 (6 bases). The CDR3 length is 13 residues. The V gene's germline CDR1 is LGHDT and CDR2 YNNKEL (reference sequence).